The rows below give T cell receptor beta chains drawn from one sample of a study of cytomegalovirus exposure and HLA in healthy donors. The repertoire was sequenced with immunoSEQ multiplex PCR; TCRdb's copy has only in-frame clones and lacks some. Seen here are roughly 110,000 clones, roughly three quarters observed once, and the top ten hold just under 3%. The sample consisted of PBMCs. The receptors shown here come from a woman aged 18-29 years in good health and CMV-seropositive. Each CDR3 is given with its conserved first and last residue. A D gene is named only where the DNA matches it firmly. A row's size may be missing; if present it is once, few, many or a size class.

size: NA; J: TRBJ2-2; V: TRBV19; D: TRBD1; CDR3: CASSIDRAAGELFF; DNA: TGTGCCAGTAGTATTGACAGGGCTGCCGGGGAGCTGTTTTTT
size: NA; J: TRBJ2-7; V: TRBV7-9; D: NA; CDR3: CASSFVTGREQYF; DNA: TGTGCCAGCAGCTTTGTCACAGGGCGCGAGCAGTACTTC
size: NA; J: TRBJ2-1; V: TRBV5-1; D: TRBD2; CDR3: CASSPAGGLTSGTAVNEQFF; DNA: TGCGCCAGCAGCCCAGCGGGAGGACTTACGTCCGGGACGGCTGTGAATGAGCAGTTCTTC
size: once; J: TRBJ2-5; V: TRBV5-1; D: NA; CDR3: CASSSASPGTQYF; DNA: TGCGCCAGCAGCTCCGCCAGCCCGGGGACCCAGTACTTC
size: NA; J: TRBJ2-7; V: TRBV18; D: TRBD1; CDR3: CASSPRTGNSYEQYF; DNA: TGTGCCAGCTCACCCAGGACAGGGAACTCCTACGAGCAGTACTTC
size: NA; J: TRBJ1-1; V: TRBV6-5; D: NA; CDR3: CASSYSEDEGEAFF; DNA: TGTGCCAGCAGTTACTCGGAGGATGAAGGGGAAGCTTTCTTT
size: NA; J: TRBJ1-2; V: TRBV6-5; D: NA; CDR3: CASSYSSRSIYGYTF; DNA: TGTGCCAGCAGTTACTCGAGCCGGTCGATCTATGGCTACACCTTC
size: NA; J: TRBJ1-1; V: TRBV9; D: NA; CDR3: CASSRQMNTEAFF; DNA: TGTGCCAGCAGCAGACAGATGAACACTGAAGCTTTCTTT
size: NA; J: TRBJ1-1; V: TRBV6-5; D: NA; CDR3: CASSLTGPTEAFF; DNA: TGTGCCAGCAGTCTGACAGGCCCCACTGAAGCTTTCTTT
size: NA; J: TRBJ2-3; V: TRBV9; D: NA; CDR3: CASSLGTTDTQYF; DNA: TGTGCCAGCAGCCTTGGGACTACAGATACGCAGTATTTT
size: NA; J: TRBJ2-7; V: TRBV5-4; D: TRBD1; CDR3: CASSAPGGTGPYEQYF; DNA: TGTGCCAGCAGCGCACCCGGAGGGACAGGGCCCTACGAGCAGTACTTC
size: NA; J: TRBJ1-1; V: TRBV18; D: NA; CDR3: CASSPYSGVVNTEAFF; DNA: TGTGCCAGCTCACCATACTCGGGGGTGGTGAACACTGAAGCTTTCTTT
size: NA; J: TRBJ2-1; V: TRBV11-2; D: TRBD1; CDR3: CASSFPGQYNEQFF; DNA: TGTGCCAGCAGCTTCCCGGGACAGTACAATGAGCAGTTCTTC
size: NA; J: TRBJ2-1; V: TRBV27; D: TRBD2; CDR3: CASSFASGAYNEQFF; DNA: TGTGCCAGCAGTTTTGCTAGCGGGGCCTACAATGAGCAGTTCTTC
size: NA; J: TRBJ2-7; V: TRBV6-6; D: TRBD1; CDR3: CASRETGAIYEQYF; DNA: TGTGCCAGCAGAGAGACAGGGGCAATCTACGAGCAGTACTTC
size: NA; J: TRBJ1-2; V: TRBV4-1; D: NA; CDR3: CASSQEISTGGGYTF; DNA: TGTGCCAGCAGCCAAGAGATTAGCACAGGCGGTGGCTACACCTTC
size: few; J: TRBJ2-7; V: TRBV7-3; D: TRBD1; CDR3: CASSYSGGAYEQYF; DNA: TGTGCCAGCAGCTACTCAGGGGGTGCCTACGAGCAGTACTTC
size: NA; J: TRBJ1-6; V: TRBV4-1; D: NA; CDR3: CASSQGFRNSPLHF; DNA: TGCGCCAGCAGCCAAGGGTTCAGGAATTCACCCCTCCACTTT
size: NA; J: TRBJ2-1; V: TRBV11-2; D: NA; CDR3: CASSLVAHSYNEQFF; DNA: TGTGCCAGCAGCTTAGTGGCACACTCCTACAATGAGCAGTTCTTC
size: few; J: TRBJ2-7; V: TRBV5-6; D: TRBD1; CDR3: CASSPGQGFHEQYF; DNA: TGTGCCAGCAGCCCGGGACAGGGGTTTCACGAGCAGTACTTC
size: NA; J: TRBJ2-6; V: TRBV10-2; D: NA; CDR3: CASSVFGSSAGANVLTF; DNA: TGCGCCAGCAGTGTCTTTGGGAGTTCCGCTGGGGCCAACGTCCTGACTTTC
size: NA; J: TRBJ2-5; V: TRBV5-4; D: TRBD2; CDR3: CASSFRRREGETQYF; DNA: TGTGCCAGCAGCTTTAGGAGAAGGGAGGGGGAGACCCAGTACTTC
size: few; J: TRBJ1-2; V: TRBV9; D: NA; CDR3: CASSADSNYGYTF; DNA: TGTGCCAGCAGCGCCGACAGTAACTATGGCTACACCTTC
size: NA; J: TRBJ2-7; V: TRBV28; D: TRBD1; CDR3: CASSLDRGFYEQYF; DNA: TGTGCCAGCAGTTTGGACAGGGGATTCTACGAGCAGTACTTC
size: NA; J: TRBJ2-7; V: TRBV7-3; D: TRBD2; CDR3: CASSLAGGNNEQYF; DNA: TGTGCCAGCAGCTTAGCGGGAGGAAACAACGAGCAGTACTTC
size: once; J: TRBJ2-6; V: TRBV2; D: NA; CDR3: CASKNTGANVLTF; DNA: TGTGCCAGCAAAAACACCGGGGCCAACGTCCTGACTTTC
size: NA; J: TRBJ1-2; V: TRBV5-6; D: TRBD1; CDR3: CASSSPTGADGYTF; DNA: TGTGCCAGCAGCTCTCCAACAGGGGCGGATGGCTACACCTTC
size: NA; J: TRBJ2-5; V: TRBV5-1; D: NA; CDR3: CASSLEAGGGETQYF; DNA: TGCGCCAGCAGCTTGGAGGCAGGGGGAGGAGAGACCCAGTACTTC
size: NA; J: TRBJ1-1; V: TRBV10-2; D: NA; CDR3: CASSESTETVNTEAFF; DNA: TGCGCCAGCAGTGAGTCGACAGAAACGGTGAACACTGAAGCTTTCTTT
size: NA; J: TRBJ2-1; V: TRBV7-9; D: TRBD2; CDR3: CASSMGLGGSGNEQFF; DNA: TGTGCCAGCAGCATGGGACTAGGAGGATCCGGGAATGAGCAGTTCTTC
size: NA; J: TRBJ2-1; V: TRBV6-6; D: NA; CDR3: CASSHTGNEQFF; DNA: TGTGCCAGCAGTCACACGGGCAATGAGCAGTTCTTC
size: NA; J: TRBJ2-1; V: TRBV7-3; D: NA; CDR3: CASSPQAGPYNEQFF; DNA: TGTGCCAGCAGCCCTCAGGCAGGTCCCTACAATGAGCAGTTCTTC
size: NA; J: TRBJ2-4; V: TRBV15; D: TRBD2; CDR3: CATSRDVREWTKNIQYF; DNA: TGTGCCACCAGCAGAGATGTGCGGGAGTGGACCAAAAACATTCAGTACTTC
size: NA; J: TRBJ1-1; V: TRBV28; D: NA; CDR3: CASSFRAGNTEAFF; DNA: TGTGCCAGCAGTTTTCGAGCAGGGAACACTGAAGCTTTCTTT
size: NA; J: TRBJ2-3; V: TRBV11-2; D: NA; CDR3: CASSYERLADTQYF; DNA: TGTGCCAGCAGCTATGAACGACTCGCAGATACGCAGTATTTT
size: once; J: TRBJ2-1; V: TRBV4-2; D: NA; CDR3: CASSQQKVLAGTSLYNEQFF; DNA: TGTGCCAGCAGCCAACAAAAAGTCCTTGCCGGGACTTCCCTCTACAATGAGCAGTTCTTC
size: NA; J: TRBJ1-5; V: TRBV5-1; D: TRBD1; CDR3: CASSEMTGNQPQHF; DNA: TGCGCCAGCAGCGAAATGACAGGGAATCAGCCCCAGCATTTT
size: NA; J: TRBJ2-2; V: TRBV19; D: NA; CDR3: CASTANTGELFF; DNA: TGTGCCAGTACCGCGAACACCGGGGAGCTGTTTTTT
size: NA; J: TRBJ2-5; V: TRBV6-5; D: TRBD1; CDR3: CASSYSGTGYETQYF; DNA: TGTGCCAGCAGTTACTCCGGGACAGGGTATGAGACCCAGTACTTC
size: NA; J: TRBJ2-3; V: TRBV7-6; D: TRBD2; CDR3: CASSGAGGGDTQYF; DNA: TGTGCCAGCAGCGGCGCGGGAGGCGGAGATACGCAGTATTTT
size: few; J: TRBJ2-3; V: TRBV15; D: NA; CDR3: CATSRDGLETDTQYF; DNA: TGTGCCACCAGCAGAGATGGACTGGAGACAGATACGCAGTATTTT
size: NA; J: TRBJ2-7; V: TRBV6-1; D: TRBD1; CDR3: CASGGFYEQYF; DNA: TGTGCCTCAGGGGGTTTCTACGAGCAGTACTTC
size: NA; J: TRBJ1-5; V: TRBV10-2; D: NA; CDR3: CASTAGVSQPQHF; DNA: TGCGCCAGCACAGCAGGGGTGAGTCAGCCCCAGCATTTT
size: few; J: TRBJ1-4; V: TRBV15; D: TRBD1; CDR3: CATSINRGENEKLFF; DNA: TGTGCCACCAGCATCAACAGGGGGGAGAATGAAAAACTGTTTTTT
size: NA; J: TRBJ2-2; V: TRBV28; D: NA; CDR3: CASSLHGSTGELFF; DNA: TGTGCCAGCAGTTTACACGGGAGCACCGGGGAGCTGTTTTTT
size: NA; J: TRBJ1-1; V: TRBV11-2; D: TRBD1; CDR3: CASSYLTGKDAEAFF; DNA: TGTGCCAGCAGCTACCTGACAGGGAAGGACGCTGAAGCTTTCTTT
size: NA; J: TRBJ2-3; V: TRBV7-3; D: NA; CDR3: CASSLSSGPDTQYF; DNA: TGTGCCAGCAGCTTATCTTCCGGTCCAGATACGCAGTATTTT
size: NA; J: TRBJ2-1; V: TRBV5-4; D: NA; CDR3: CASSIMTREQFF; DNA: TGTGCCAGCAGCATTATGACCAGGGAGCAGTTCTTC
size: NA; J: TRBJ2-7; V: TRBV30; D: NA; CDR3: CAWSPLGPSYEQYF; DNA: TGTGCCTGGAGTCCCCTTGGCCCTTCCTACGAGCAGTACTTC
size: NA; J: TRBJ2-7; V: TRBV6-6; D: NA; CDR3: CASSYSNRGWYF; DNA: TGTGCCAGCAGTTACTCGAACCGGGGGTGGTACTTC
size: NA; J: TRBJ2-2; V: TRBV6-4; D: NA; CDR3: CASSRTVYTGELFF; DNA: TGTGCCAGCAGCAGGACAGTTTACACCGGGGAGCTGTTTTTT
size: NA; J: TRBJ2-5; V: TRBV11-2; D: NA; CDR3: CASSLVTDLLAQYF; DNA: TGTGCCAGCAGCTTAGTAACAGACCTCTTGGCCCAGTACTTC